Sequencing of this TCR beta chain was carried out in a study of identical twins. This clonotype was picked up a small number of times. The V gene end was trimmed by 4 bases and the J gene end by 7 bases; junction bases not matched to a gene: 14. Germline CDR1 and CDR2: SGHNT and YYREEE (reference sequence). The CDR3 loop spans 16 amino acids. TCRdb fed the 5' RACE reads into MiXCR, producing one record per CDR3 protein. The table has more than 400,000 distinct CDR3 sequences, 15% seen once. These data also formed part of another study, on yellow fever vaccine responses in identical twins.

This TCR was sampled from a woman between 18 and 29 years old in good health. The chain has TRBV5-4 and TRBJ1-2; 9 nucleotides agree with TRBD1. Sequenced material: CD4+ T cells sorted from blood. The CDR3 DNA reads as TGTGCCAGCAGCCAATACGACAGGGGGGCAAGCGTTGGCTACACCTTC. Translation gives CASSQYDRGASVGYTF.